This TCR beta chain was obtained from a study of T-cell memory formation after mild COVID-19. The sample holds a few counts of this clonotype. One entry per CDR3 protein, called by TCRdb with MiXCR from the 5' RACE reads. This sample has around 200,000 distinct CDR3 sequences; about 11% occur once, and the top ten carry 2.5% to 3.5%. The CDR3 contains 12 residues. The junction had 4 bases not matched to a gene; V was cut back by 6 bases and J by 5 bases. Per the germline V gene, CDR1 is SGHRS and CDR2 is YFSETQ. Sequencing input: PBMCs or a T cell subset sorted from them (not recorded which). The J gene is TRBJ1-1, the V gene TRBV5-1, with 7 positions matching TRBD1. The source of this sequence is a man younger than 35 who had mild COVID-19 (a few samples of this study predate the infection). Cell type and time point are not known. The CDR3, as DNA: TGCGCCAGCAAGAGGGGGCGGACTGAAGCTTTCTTT. Translation gives CASKRGRTEAFF.